This T cell receptor beta chain originates from a study of blood T cells in healthy people across ages. Study results and limitations: Calculation of diversity from one million T cells yielded estimates considered to be underestimates. TCR beta diversity correlated strongly with naive T cell percentage.

Trimming stripped 6 bases from V and 2 bases from J, with 13 bases between. CDR1 SQVTM and CDR2 ANQGSEA come from the germline V gene. The CDR3 loop spans 13 amino acids. As regards this clonotype: Its antigen remains unknown.

Using a J-beta primer mix together with a sample-barcoded 5' primer, a second PCR was run for roughly 6 to 11 cycles. TCRdb reprocessed the 5' RACE reads with MiXCR, giving one entry per CDR3 protein. The data show about 640,000 distinct CDR3 sequences, approximately 50% seen once. The V call is TRBV29-1, the J call TRBJ2-5, with unresolved D. The origin of this receptor is a man in his 60s in good health. Sequences were obtained from blood. The DNA for the CDR3 is TGCAGCGTCTCCCACTCAACACAAGAGACCCAGTACTTC. As protein: CSVSHSTQETQYF.